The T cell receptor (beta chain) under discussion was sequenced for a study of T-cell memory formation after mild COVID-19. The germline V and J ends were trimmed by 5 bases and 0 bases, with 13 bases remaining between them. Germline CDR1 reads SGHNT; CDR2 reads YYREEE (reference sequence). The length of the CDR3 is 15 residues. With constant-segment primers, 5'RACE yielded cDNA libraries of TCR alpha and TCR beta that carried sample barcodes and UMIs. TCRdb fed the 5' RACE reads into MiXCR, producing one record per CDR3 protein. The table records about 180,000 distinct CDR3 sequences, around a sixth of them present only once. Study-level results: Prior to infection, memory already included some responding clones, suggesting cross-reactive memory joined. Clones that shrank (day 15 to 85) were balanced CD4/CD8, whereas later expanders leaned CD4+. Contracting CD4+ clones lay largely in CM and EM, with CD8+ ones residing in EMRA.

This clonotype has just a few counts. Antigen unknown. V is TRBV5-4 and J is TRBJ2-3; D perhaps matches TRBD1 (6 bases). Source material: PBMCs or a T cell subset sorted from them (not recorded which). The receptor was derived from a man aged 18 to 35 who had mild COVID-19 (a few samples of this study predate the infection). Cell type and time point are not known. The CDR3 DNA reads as TGTGCCAGCAGGCGGACAGAATATAGCACAGATACGCAGTATTTT. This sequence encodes CASRRTEYSTDTQYF.